This note documents a single TCR beta chain sequence. Its specificity is unknown. Trimming stripped 4 bases from V and 8 bases from J, with 17 bases between. The CDR3 extends over 14 amino acids. Germline assignment: CDR1 MNHEY and CDR2 SMNVEV (reference sequence). This record comes from a study of Ad26.COV2.S vaccination and SARS-CoV-2 variants. Study-level results: The TCR-based breadth and depth measures might underestimate overall T cell responses.

Only in-frame clones appear in the TCRdb table, and some are missing; sequencing was by immunoSEQ multiplex PCR. The top ten clones hold approximately 1.5% of a sample with hundreds of thousands of clones, roughly 90% of them seen once. The treatment denotes: around 19 received Ad26.COV2.S at low or high dose, single or two shots; roughly five received placebo; per-sample allocation not given. Sampling was done on day 63 after the first vaccine or placebo injection. Wuhan-strain SARS-CoV-2 spike was expressed by the Ad26 vector that made up the vaccine. The TCR sequence derives from a person aged 18-65 years who received the Ad26.COV2.S COVID-19 vaccine or a placebo. Sequencing was performed on peripheral blood, taken in a trial of Ad26.COV2.S vaccine versus placebo. V usage is TRBV27 and J usage is TRBJ1-2; D remains ambiguous. The CDR3 loop reads CASSYIAGTGGYTF. Written as DNA, the CDR3 is TGTGCCAGCAGTTATATAGCAGGCACCGGAGGCTACACCTTC.